This is a list of T cell receptor beta chains from one sample in a study of T cells in Graves' hyperthyroidism and ophthalmopathy. TCRdb itself ran the multiplex PCR reads through MiXCR, one entry per CDR3 protein. The repertoire has 530,000 or so distinct CDR3 sequences, around a quarter of them found once; the top ten carry 10% to 12%. What was sequenced was blood. The origin of the receptors is a woman aged 30 to 39 with Graves' ophthalmopathy. The CDR3 runs from the conserved cysteine through the conserved F or W. Size values are once, few and many counts, or a class for expanded clones, and some rows have none.

>many|TRBV19
CASSDPDQNTEAFF
>many|TRBV24-1
CATSDGQGGNQPQHF
>NA|TRBV14
CASSSRGTYNSPLHF
>NA|TRBV12-3/TRBV12-4
CASSPTASLTTEAFF
>few|TRBV6-1
CASSARGSSGANVLTF
>NA|TRBV28
CASTTPPGQGARQYF
>NA|TRBV6-1
CASSERGQGQTQYF
>many|TRBV6-2/TRBV6-3
CASKTGQVAGYTF
>once|TRBV27
CASSSLSDRDYGYTF
>many|TRBV7-9
CASSLYTGSSYEQYF
>NA|TRBV6-7
CASSYSERGGPGELFF
>few|TRBV20-1
CSAGDSGGGETQYF
>many|TRBV6-2/TRBV6-3
CASSYPANTGELFF
>once|TRBV5-1
CASSQQGTRFF
>many|TRBV6-1
CASRDRAPSNTEAFF
>NA|TRBV6-2/TRBV6-3
CASSVKGGWNTEAFF
>NA|TRBV19
CASSRWGQPQHF
>NA|TRBV11-2
CASSLDGARVAKNIQYF
>NA|TRBV28
CASSLFEGLLTEAFF
>NA|TRBV12-3/TRBV12-4
CASIGLQGTNYGYTF
>NA|TRBV25-1
CASSESLSHREQYF
>many|TRBV4-1
CASSQDPGTMNTGELFF
>once|TRBV20-1
CSASGDRGKPQHF
>many|TRBV18
CASSPPAGNTEAFF
>NA|TRBV6-1
CASSRTGRGGETQYF
>few|TRBV20-1
CSTRGFGGGTQETQYF
>many|TRBV19
CASNADNYGYTF
>NA|TRBV29-1
CSARQGLNTEAFF